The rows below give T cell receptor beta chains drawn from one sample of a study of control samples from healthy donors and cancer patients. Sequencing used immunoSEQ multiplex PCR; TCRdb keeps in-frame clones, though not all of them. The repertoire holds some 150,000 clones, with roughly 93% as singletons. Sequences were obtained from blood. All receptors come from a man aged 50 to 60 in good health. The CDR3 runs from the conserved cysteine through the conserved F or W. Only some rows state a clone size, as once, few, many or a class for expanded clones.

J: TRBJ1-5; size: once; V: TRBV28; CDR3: CASSLRGAQHF
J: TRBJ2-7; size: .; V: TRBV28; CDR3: CASNSGTTYEQYF
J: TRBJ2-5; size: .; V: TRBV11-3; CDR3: CASSSPEGRETQYF
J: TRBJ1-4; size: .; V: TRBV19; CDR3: CASSINRQGTEKLFF
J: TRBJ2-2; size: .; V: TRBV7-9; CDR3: CASSFLDRAPTGELFF
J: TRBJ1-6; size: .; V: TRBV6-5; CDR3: CASSSRVGSYNSPLHF
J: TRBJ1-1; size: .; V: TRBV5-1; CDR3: CASSPVPVTEAFF
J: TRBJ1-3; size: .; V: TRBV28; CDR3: CASSSGGGRGNTIYF
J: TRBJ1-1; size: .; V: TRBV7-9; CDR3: CASSLRLRDTEAFF
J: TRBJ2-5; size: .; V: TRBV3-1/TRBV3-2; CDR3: CASSQEGVSQETQYF
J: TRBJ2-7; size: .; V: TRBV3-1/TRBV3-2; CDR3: CASSFGTFSYEQYF
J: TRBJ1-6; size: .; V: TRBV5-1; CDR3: CASSATGQGISPLHF
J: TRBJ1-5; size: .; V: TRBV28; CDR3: CASSSPGEEQPQHF
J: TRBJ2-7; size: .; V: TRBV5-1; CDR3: CASSLEGEQYF
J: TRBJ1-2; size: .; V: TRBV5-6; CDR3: CASSQPTAGGYTF
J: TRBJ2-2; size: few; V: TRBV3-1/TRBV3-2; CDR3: CASSQVSWTRPTGELFF
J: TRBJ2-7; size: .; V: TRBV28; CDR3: CATLLYEQYF
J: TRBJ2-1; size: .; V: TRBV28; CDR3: CASKTDGYNEQFF
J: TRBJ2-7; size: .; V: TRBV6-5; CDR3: CASRGTYSYEQYF
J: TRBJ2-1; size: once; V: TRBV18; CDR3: CASSPSGTTNEQFF
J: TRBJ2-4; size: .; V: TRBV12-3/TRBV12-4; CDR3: CASRDGAKNIQYF
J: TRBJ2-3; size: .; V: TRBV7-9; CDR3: CASSAGVLGADTQYF
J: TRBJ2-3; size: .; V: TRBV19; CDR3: CASSGRRAGASTDTQYF
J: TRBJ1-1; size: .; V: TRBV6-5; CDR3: CASSYSGRAWNTEAFF
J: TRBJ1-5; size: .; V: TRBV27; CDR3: CASRTGTGGNQPQHF
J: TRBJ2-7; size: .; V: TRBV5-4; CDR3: CASSWGRGGNYEQYF
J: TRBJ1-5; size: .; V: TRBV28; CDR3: CASTPSGGQPQHF
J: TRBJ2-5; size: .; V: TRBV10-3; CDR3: CAISRGARETQYF
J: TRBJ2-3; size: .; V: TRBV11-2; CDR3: CASSLETGGRRTDTQYF
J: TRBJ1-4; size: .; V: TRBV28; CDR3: CASSPGQVNEKLFF
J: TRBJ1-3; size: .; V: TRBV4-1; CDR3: CASSQGGRGSGNTIYF
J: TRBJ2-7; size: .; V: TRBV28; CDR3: CASSLRDSFAYEQYF
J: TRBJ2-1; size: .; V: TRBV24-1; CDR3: CATSDWGTGSNEQFF
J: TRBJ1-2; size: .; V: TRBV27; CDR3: CASSLSRGTANYGYTF
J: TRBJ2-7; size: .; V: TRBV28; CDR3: CALGGGLSEQYF
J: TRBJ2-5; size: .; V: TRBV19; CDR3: CASSPGLAGGETQYF
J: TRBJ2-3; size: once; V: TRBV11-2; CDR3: CASSLLLAGSTDTQYF
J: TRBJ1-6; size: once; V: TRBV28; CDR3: CATRQEGVSNSYNSPLHF
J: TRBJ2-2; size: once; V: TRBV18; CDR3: CASSPQREHTGELFF
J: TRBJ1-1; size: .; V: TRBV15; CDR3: CATSFTTGTGIEAFF
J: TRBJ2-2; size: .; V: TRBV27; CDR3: CASSRVTAISGTGELFF
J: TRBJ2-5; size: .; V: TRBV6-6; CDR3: CASRRQGSLGQRERGETQYF
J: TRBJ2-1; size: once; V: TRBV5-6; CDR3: CASSLATSSYNEQFF
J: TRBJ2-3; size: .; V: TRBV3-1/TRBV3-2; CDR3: CASSGRTGWLPDTQYF
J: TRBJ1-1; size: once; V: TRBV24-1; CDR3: CAIPVNTEAFF
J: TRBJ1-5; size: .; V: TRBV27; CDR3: CASSLGIQRNQPQHF
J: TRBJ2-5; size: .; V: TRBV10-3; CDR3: CAISVADETQYF
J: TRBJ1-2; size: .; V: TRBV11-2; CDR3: CASSLATGANYGYTF
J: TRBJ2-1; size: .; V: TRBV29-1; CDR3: CSDGTSGVNEQFF
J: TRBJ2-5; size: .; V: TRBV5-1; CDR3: CASSLVLAVQVETQYF
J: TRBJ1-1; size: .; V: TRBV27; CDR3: CAVGGGAWTEAFF
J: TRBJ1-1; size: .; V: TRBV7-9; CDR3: CASSFGAMNTEAFF
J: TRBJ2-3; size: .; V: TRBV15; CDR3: CATREDRAYTDTQYF
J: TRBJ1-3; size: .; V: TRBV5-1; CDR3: CASSLADVLSGNTIYF
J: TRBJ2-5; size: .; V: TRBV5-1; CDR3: CASSFDSVIGTQYF
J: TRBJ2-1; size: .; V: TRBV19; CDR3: CASSMETGTSGSDEQFF
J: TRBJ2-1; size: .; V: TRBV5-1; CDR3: CASSFRDPNFEQFF
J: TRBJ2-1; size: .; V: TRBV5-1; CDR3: CASSLSPLSLYNEQFF
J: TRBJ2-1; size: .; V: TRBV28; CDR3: CASSLAGGLHEQFF
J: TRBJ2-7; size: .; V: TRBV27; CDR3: CASTSPISGNALEQYF